This T cell receptor beta chain was sequenced in a study of T cells in Graves' hyperthyroidism and ophthalmopathy. The CDR3 is 14 amino acids. The germline CDR1 and CDR2 sequences are LNHDA and SQIVND (reference sequence). V lost 9 bases and J lost 5, with 17 bases in between. Study outcomes and limitations: Blood also carried most thyroid clonotypes expanded above 0.001. Ophthalmopathy was identified by the model a median around 6.3 months ahead of onset.

Regions amplified from RNA transcripts were the TCR beta CDR3 regions. The TCR CDR3 was amplified in a first-round RT-PCR using the HTBI primer set. MiXCR was run by TCRdb on the multiplex PCR reads, yielding one entry per CDR3 protein. Of hundreds of thousands of distinct CDR3 sequences detected, approximately 14% appear once; the ten largest clones hold about 37%. Details on this clonotype: Its cognate antigen is unknown.

Uncontrolled infection, other autoimmune disease, pregnancy or lactation disqualified patients from enrolment. About 10 ml fresh peripheral blood yielded the PBMCs. The genes are TRBV19 and TRBJ2-1; the D call may be TRBD1 or TRBD2 (5 bases each). The clonotype comes from a woman aged 40-49 years with Graves' ophthalmopathy. The sequenced sample consisted of blood. Here the CDR3 reads CASRIRDGDNEQFF. The CDR3 nucleotides read TGTGCCAGCAGAATCCGGGACGGAGACAATGAGCAGTTCTTC.